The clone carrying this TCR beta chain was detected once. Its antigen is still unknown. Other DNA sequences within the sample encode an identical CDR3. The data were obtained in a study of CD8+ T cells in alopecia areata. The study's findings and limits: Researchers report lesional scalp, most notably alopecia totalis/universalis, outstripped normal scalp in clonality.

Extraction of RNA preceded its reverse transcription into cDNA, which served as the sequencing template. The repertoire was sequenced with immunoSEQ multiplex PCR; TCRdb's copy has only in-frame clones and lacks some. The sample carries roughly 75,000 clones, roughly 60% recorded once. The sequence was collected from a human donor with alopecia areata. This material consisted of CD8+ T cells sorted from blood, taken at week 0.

CDR3 in amino acids: CASSHGQGNTEAFF. CDR3 DNA: TGCGCCAGCAGCCATGGACAGGGGAACACTGAAGCTTTCTTT. The V and J genes are TRBV4-1 and TRBJ1-1; TRBD1 aligns across 8 bases. Looked up from germline, CDR1 is MGHRA and CDR2 is YSYEKL. Unmatched junction bases numbered 1, after V lost 3 bases and J lost 1 base. This CDR3 spans 14 amino acids.